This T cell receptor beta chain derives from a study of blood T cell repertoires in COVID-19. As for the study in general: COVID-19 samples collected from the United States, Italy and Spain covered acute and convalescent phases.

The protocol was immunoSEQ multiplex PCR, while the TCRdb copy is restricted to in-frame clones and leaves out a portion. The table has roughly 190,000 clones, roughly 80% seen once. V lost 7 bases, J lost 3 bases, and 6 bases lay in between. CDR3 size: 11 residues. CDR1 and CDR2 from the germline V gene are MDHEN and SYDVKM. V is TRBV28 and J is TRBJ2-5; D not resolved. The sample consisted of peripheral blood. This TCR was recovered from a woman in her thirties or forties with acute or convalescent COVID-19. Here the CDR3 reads CASTVKETQYF. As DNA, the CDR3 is TGTGCCAGCACCGTTAAAGAGACCCAGTACTTC. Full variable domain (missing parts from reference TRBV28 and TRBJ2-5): DVKVTQSSRYLVKRTGEKVFLECVQDMDHENMFWYRQDPGLGLRLIYFSYDVKMKEKGDIPEGYSVSREKKERFSLILESASTNQTSMYLCASTVKETQYFGPGTRLLVL.